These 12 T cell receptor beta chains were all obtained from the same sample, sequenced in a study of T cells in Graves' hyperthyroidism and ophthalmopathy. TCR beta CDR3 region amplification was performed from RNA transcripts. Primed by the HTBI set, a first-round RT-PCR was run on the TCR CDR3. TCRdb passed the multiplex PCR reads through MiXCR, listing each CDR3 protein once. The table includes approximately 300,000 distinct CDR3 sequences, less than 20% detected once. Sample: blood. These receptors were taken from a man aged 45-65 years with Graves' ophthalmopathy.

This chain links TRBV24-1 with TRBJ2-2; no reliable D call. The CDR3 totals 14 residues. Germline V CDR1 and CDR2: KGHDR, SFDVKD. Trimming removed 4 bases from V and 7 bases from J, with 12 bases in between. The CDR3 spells CATSDINRFGELFF. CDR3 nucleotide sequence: TGTGCCACCAGTGACATAAACAGATTCGGGGAGCTGTTTTTT.

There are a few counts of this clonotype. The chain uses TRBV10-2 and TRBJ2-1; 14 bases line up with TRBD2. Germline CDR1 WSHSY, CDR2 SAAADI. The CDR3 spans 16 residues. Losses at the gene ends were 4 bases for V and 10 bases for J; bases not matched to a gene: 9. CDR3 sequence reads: CASSAPGTSGGREQFF. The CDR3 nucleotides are TGCGCCAGCAGTGCACCGGGGACTAGCGGGGGAAGGGAGCAGTTCTTC.

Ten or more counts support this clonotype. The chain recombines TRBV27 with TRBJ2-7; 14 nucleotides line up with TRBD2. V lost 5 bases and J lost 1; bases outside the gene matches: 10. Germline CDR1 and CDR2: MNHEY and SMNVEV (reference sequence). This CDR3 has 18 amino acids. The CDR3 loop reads CASSLRGLAGDLSYEQYF. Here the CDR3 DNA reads TGTGCCAGCAGTCTACGGGGACTAGCGGGAGATCTTTCCTACGAGCAGTACTTC.

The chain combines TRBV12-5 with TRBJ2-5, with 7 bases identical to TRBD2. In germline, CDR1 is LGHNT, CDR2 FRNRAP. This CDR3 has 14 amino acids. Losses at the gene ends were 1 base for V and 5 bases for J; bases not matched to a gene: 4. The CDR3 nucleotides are TGTGCTAGTGGTTTGGGTGCGGGAGAGGAGACCCAGTACTTC. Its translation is CASGLGAGEETQYF.

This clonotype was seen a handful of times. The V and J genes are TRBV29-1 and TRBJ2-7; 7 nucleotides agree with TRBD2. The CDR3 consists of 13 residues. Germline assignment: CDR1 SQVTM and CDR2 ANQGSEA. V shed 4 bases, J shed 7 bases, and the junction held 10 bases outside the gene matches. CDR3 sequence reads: CSVGKAGVSEQYF. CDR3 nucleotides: TGCAGCGTTGGGAAGGCGGGAGTAAGTGAGCAGTACTTC.

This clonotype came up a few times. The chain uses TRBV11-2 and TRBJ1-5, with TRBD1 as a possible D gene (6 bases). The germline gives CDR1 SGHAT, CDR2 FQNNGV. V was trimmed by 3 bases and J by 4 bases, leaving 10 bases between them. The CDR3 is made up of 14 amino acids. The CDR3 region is CASSLTGRNQPQHF. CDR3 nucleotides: TGTGCCAGCAGCTTGACAGGTAGAAATCAGCCCCAGCATTTT.

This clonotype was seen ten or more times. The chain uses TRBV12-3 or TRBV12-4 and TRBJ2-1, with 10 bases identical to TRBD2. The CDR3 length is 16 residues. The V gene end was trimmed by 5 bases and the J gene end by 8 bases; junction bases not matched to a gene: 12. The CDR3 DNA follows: TGTGCCAGCAGTCCACTGAGCGGGAGGGCGAGGGATGAGCAGTTCTTC. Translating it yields CASSPLSGRARDEQFF.

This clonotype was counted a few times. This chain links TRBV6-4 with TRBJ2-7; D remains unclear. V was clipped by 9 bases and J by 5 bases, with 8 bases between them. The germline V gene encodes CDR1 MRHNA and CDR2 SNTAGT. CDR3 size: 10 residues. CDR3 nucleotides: TGTGCCAGTCTAATCCACGAGCAGTACTTC. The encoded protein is CASLIHEQYF.

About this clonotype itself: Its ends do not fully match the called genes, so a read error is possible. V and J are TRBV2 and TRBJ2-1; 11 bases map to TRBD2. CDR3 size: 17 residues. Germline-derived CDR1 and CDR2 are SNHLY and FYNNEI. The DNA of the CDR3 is TGTGCCAGCAGGGGGTCGTCCGGGACTAGCGGAAACAATGAGCGGTTCTTC. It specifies CASRGSSGTSGNNERFF. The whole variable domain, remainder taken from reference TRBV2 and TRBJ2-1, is EPEVTQTPSHQVTQMGQEVILRCVPISNHLYFYWYRQILGQKVEFLVSFYNNEISEKSEIFDDQFSVERPDGSNFTLKIRSTKLEDSAMYFCASRGSSGTSGNNERFFGPGTRLTVL.

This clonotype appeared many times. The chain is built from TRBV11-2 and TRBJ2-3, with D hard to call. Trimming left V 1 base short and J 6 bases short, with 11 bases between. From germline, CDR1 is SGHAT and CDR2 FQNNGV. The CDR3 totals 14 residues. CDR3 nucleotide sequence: TGTGCCAGCAGCTTAGTACGGAAGTTGGATACGCAGTATTTT. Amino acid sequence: CASSLVRKLDTQYF.

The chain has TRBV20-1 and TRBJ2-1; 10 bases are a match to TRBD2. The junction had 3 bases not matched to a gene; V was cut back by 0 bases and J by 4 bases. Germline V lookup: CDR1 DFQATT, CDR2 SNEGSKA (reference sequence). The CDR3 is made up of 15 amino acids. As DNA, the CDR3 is TGCAGTGCTAGAGATCTAGCGGGAGCGTACAATGAGCAGTTCTTC. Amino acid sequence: CSARDLAGAYNEQFF.

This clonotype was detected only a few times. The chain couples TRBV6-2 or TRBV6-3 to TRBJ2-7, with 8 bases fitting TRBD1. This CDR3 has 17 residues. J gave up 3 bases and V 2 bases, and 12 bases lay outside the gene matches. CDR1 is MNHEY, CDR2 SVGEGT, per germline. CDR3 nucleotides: TGTGCCAGCAGTTACCGCCGGGACAGGTCCATATTCTACGAGCAGTACTTC. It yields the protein CASSYRRDRSIFYEQYF.